Listed here are 12 T cell receptor beta chains from one sample, sequenced in a study of blood T cell repertoires in COVID-19. The method was immunoSEQ multiplex PCR; TCRdb's version includes in-frame clones alone and lacks a portion of them. The top ten clones hold 3% of a sample with about 280,000 clones, roughly 90% of them seen once. The sequencing sample was made of peripheral blood. Receptor source: a woman aged 25-40 years with active or convalescent COVID-19.

The chain recombines TRBV6-5 with TRBJ1-2; the match to TRBD1 covers 7 bases. After removal of 7 bases from V and 7 bases from J, the junction contained 12 bases not matched to a gene. Germline CDR1 and CDR2: MNHEY and SVGAGI. The CDR3 length is 14 residues. This CDR3 reads CASKETGIVLGYTF. CDR3 coding DNA: TGTGCCAGCAAAGAGACAGGGATCGTACTTGGCTACACCTTC.

Turning to this clone: The sample holds other DNA sequences that translate to the same CDR3. The V gene is TRBV19, the J gene TRBJ1-1; D unclear. Germline assignment: CDR1 LNHDA and CDR2 SQIVND (reference sequence). The CDR3 covers 13 residues. V was pared by 3 bases and J by 0 bases, with 5 bases between. The CDR3 DNA sequence: TGTGCCAGTAGTATTGGCATGAACACTGAAGCTTTCTTT. The encoded protein is CASSIGMNTEAFF.

The rearrangement joins TRBV6-5 to TRBJ2-5; 9 bases match TRBD1. Germline assignment: CDR1 MNHEY and CDR2 SVGAGI. J gave up 2 bases and V 4 bases, and 5 bases lay outside the gene matches. This CDR3 is built from 15 residues. The CDR3 DNA reads TGTGCCAGCAGTTCGAGGACAGGGGTACAAGAGACCCAGTACTTC. Translation gives CASSSRTGVQETQYF.

V and J are TRBV27 and TRBJ1-2, with 8 bases aligning to TRBD1. The germline V gene encodes CDR1 MNHEY and CDR2 SMNVEV (reference sequence). This CDR3 spans 13 amino acids. With 5 bases clipped from V and 7 bases from J, the junction kept 6 bases outside the gene matches. This CDR3 reads CASSLQGAGGYTF. DNA of the CDR3: TGTGCCAGCAGTCTCCAGGGGGCGGGTGGCTACACCTTC.

This chain joins TRBV29-1 and TRBJ2-3, with 11 bases lining up with TRBD2. The CDR3 extends over 16 amino acids. After removal of 4 bases from V and 2 bases from J, the junction contained 8 bases not matched to a gene. CDR1 SQVTM and CDR2 ANQGSEA come from the germline V gene. CDR3 region: CSVVLAGGGNTDTQYF. In DNA, the CDR3 is TGCAGCGTTGTTCTAGCGGGGGGCGGAAACACAGATACGCAGTATTTT.

The DNA of the CDR3 is TGTGCCAGCAGGACGGGGATGTCGAACACCGGGGAGCTGTTTTTT. This gives the protein CASRTGMSNTGELFF. V usage is TRBV27 and J usage is TRBJ2-2; the D gene is possibly TRBD2 (5 bases). The germline CDR1 and CDR2 sequences are MNHEY and SMNVEV (reference sequence). The CDR3 runs to 15 residues. The ends were cut back, 6 bases at V and 0 bases at J, with 11 bases in the middle.

The V call is TRBV5-5, the J call TRBJ1-1, with D perhaps TRBD1 (6 bases). This CDR3 is 15 amino acids long. In germline, CDR1 is SGHKS, CDR2 YYEKEE (reference sequence). The V and J ends lost 0 bases and 5 bases respectively, with 14 bases between them. The CDR3 loop is CASSLGMLGGTEAFF. CDR3 DNA: TGTGCCAGCAGCTTGGGCATGTTAGGGGGAACTGAAGCTTTCTTT.

The V gene is TRBV7-2, the J gene TRBJ1-2, with unresolved D. Per germline, CDR1 SGHTA and CDR2 FQGNSA. The CDR3 is 14 amino acids. V shed 1 base and J shed 5 bases, with 11 bases lying between them. The CDR3 DNA reads as TGTGCCAGCAGCTTAGGAGGGTCTGGGTATGGCTACACCTTC. Protein sequence: CASSLGGSGYGYTF.

V and J are TRBV28 and TRBJ2-7; D is uncertain. Germline loops: CDR1 MDHEN, CDR2 SYDVKM. The CDR3 is 12 residues long. Trimming removed 6 bases at V and 3 bases at J, with 9 bases between. This CDR3 reads CASRSLRYEQYF. CDR3 sequence (DNA): TGTGCCAGCAGGTCTCTTCGCTACGAGCAGTACTTC. Drawing the rest from reference TRBV28 and TRBJ2-7, the complete variable domain is DVKVTQSSRYLVKRTGEKVFLECVQDMDHENMFWYRQDPGLGLRLIYFSYDVKMKEKGDIPEGYSVSREKKERFSLILESASTNQTSMYLCASRSLRYEQYFGPGTRLTVT.

In DNA, the CDR3 is TGCGCCAGCAGCCAGGGGGACAGGGTAGGAGAGACCCAGTACTTC. This sequence encodes CASSQGDRVGETQYF. V usage is TRBV4-3 and J usage is TRBJ2-5, with 9 bases matching TRBD1. Germline values: CDR1 LGHNA, CDR2 YSLEER. The junction had 6 bases not matched to a gene; V was cut back by 3 bases and J by 4 bases. The CDR3 is 15 amino acids.

This clone is a singleton in its sample. The rearrangement joins TRBV2 to TRBJ1-3; 9 bases are a match to TRBD1. Germline lookup yields CDR1 SNHLY and CDR2 FYNNEI. V shed 6 bases and J 2 bases; nucleotides not matched to a gene: 8. The CDR3 is 16 residues long. The DNA of the CDR3 is TGTGCCAGCAGGAAAACGGGACAGGGACCTGGAAACACCATATATTTT. It translates to CASRKTGQGPGNTIYF.

The V gene is TRBV5-1, the J gene TRBJ2-7; 7 positions match TRBD1. The germline V gene has CDR1 SGHRS and CDR2 YFSETQ. The ends lost 0 bases at V and 2 bases at J; junction bases unmatched: 2. The CDR3 spans 14 residues. CDR3 nucleotides: TGCGCCAGCAGCTTGGGGGACAGCACCTACGAGCAGTACTTC. Its protein is CASSLGDSTYEQYF.